The 20 T cell receptor beta chains in this list originate from one sample, sequenced in a study of OX40 agonist ivuxolimab in advanced cancers. Assay: immunoSEQ multiplex PCR; the TCRdb copy retains only in-frame clones and omits some. The sample lists 45,000 to 55,000 clones, over 75% seen once, with 0.5% to 0.65% in the top ten. The sample here was CD4+ or CD8+ T cells sorted from blood, taken in a trial of the OX40 agonist ivuxolimab. Source of these receptors: an adult with an advanced solid tumor such as melanoma, head and neck, liver or kidney cancer.

J is TRBJ1-3 and V is TRBV2, with D unresolved. This CDR3 comprises 15 residues. CDR1 SNHLY and CDR2 FYNNEI come from the germline V gene. Trimming took 6 bases from V and 4 from J, leaving 16 bases between them. CDR3 nucleotide sequence: TGTGCCAGCAGCCCGAGGGCAGCCTCGGGAAACACCATATATTTT. Translating it yields CASSPRAASGNTIYF. Full variable domain (missing parts from reference TRBV2 and TRBJ1-3): EPEVTQTPSHQVTQMGQEVILRCVPISNHLYFYWYRQILGQKVEFLVSFYNNEISEKSEIFDDQFSVERPDGSNFTLKIRSTKLEDSAMYFCASSPRAASGNTIYFGEGSWLTVV.

The chain has TRBV5-5 and TRBJ2-5; D remains unclear. Trimming pared 3 bases from V and 4 bases from J, leaving 7 bases between. This CDR3 comprises 12 residues. The V gene's germline CDR1 is SGHKS and CDR2 YYEKEE (reference sequence). Here the CDR3 reads CASSSQRETQYF. Written as DNA, the CDR3 is TGTGCCAGCAGCTCCCAGCGAGAGACCCAGTACTTC.

The chain joins TRBV9 to TRBJ1-3; D not resolved. The CDR3 has 15 residues. The germline V and J ends were trimmed by 2 bases and 0 bases, with 9 bases remaining between them. In germline, CDR1 is SGDLS, CDR2 YYNGEE. This chain's CDR3 is CASSVLGISGNTIYF. The CDR3 DNA is TGTGCCAGCAGCGTCCTCGGGATCTCTGGAAACACCATATATTTT.

This clone occurred a few times. The chain combines TRBV5-4 with TRBJ2-5, with D maybe TRBD2 (6 bases). The V end lost 0 bases, the J end lost 5 bases, and 17 bases lay between the germline ends. This CDR3 is 16 amino acids long. Germline CDR1 is SGHNT and CDR2 is YYREEE (reference sequence). The CDR3: CASSLASPTGRETQYF. The CDR3 coding sequence is TGTGCCAGCAGCTTGGCTTCACCCACGGGGAGGGAGACCCAGTACTTC.

This chain uses TRBV9 with TRBJ2-1, with 7 bases aligning to TRBD2. V lost 3 bases, J lost 8 bases, and 11 bases stayed unmatched. Germline V gene lookup returns CDR1 SGDLS and CDR2 YYNGEE. This CDR3 has 15 amino acids. The CDR3 region has the DNA TGTGCCAGCAGCGCCCTCGGGATGGGGAGGGATGAGCAGTTCTTC. It translates to CASSALGMGRDEQFF.

This rearrangement joins TRBV11-2 to TRBJ2-5; D perhaps matches TRBD2 (5 bases). V gave up 4 bases and J gave up 7 bases, with 16 bases separating them. The length of the CDR3 is 14 residues. Germline V gene lookup returns CDR1 SGHAT and CDR2 FQNNGV. Here the CDR3 reads CASSSRGSGGTQYF. The CDR3 nucleotides are TGTGCCAGCAGCTCCCGCGGGTCCGGAGGGACCCAGTACTTC.

The CDR3 loop is CASSRFGGGETQYF. In nucleotides, the CDR3 is TGTGCCAGCAGCCGCTTTGGGGGTGGGGAGACCCAGTACTTC. The chain couples TRBV7-9 to TRBJ2-5; D may match TRBD1 or TRBD2 (5 bases each). The ends were cut back, 5 bases at V and 5 bases at J, with 15 bases in the middle. The V gene's germline CDR1 is SEHNR and CDR2 FQNEAQ (reference sequence). This CDR3 is 14 amino acids long.

The chain uses TRBV7-6 and TRBJ2-7; D perhaps matches TRBD1 (5 bases). CDR1 SGHVS and CDR2 FNYEAQ come from the germline V gene. V lost 1 base and J 7 bases, leaving 14 bases between the germline ends. The CDR3 is 14 residues long. Here the CDR3 DNA reads TGTGCCAGCAGCTTAGAGCCTGGAAAGGGGGAGCAGTACTTC. Protein: CASSLEPGKGEQYF.

The gene calls are TRBV27 and TRBJ2-1; 12 bases match TRBD2. Losses at the gene ends were 5 bases for V and 9 bases for J; bases not matched to a gene: 8. The CDR3 is 15 amino acids. CDR1 and CDR2 from the germline V gene are MNHEY and SMNVEV (reference sequence). Here the CDR3 reads CASSPRTSGKGEQFF. The CDR3 DNA reads TGTGCCAGCAGTCCCCGGACTAGCGGGAAGGGTGAGCAGTTCTTC.

This clone was picked up a small number of times. The chain carries TRBV30 and TRBJ1-1; no reliable D call. The V end lost 0 bases, the J end lost 1 base, and 6 bases lay between the germline ends. The CDR3 spans 13 residues. CDR1 and CDR2 from the germline V gene are GTSNPN and SVGIG (reference sequence). CDR3 sequence: CAWSVMGNTEAFF. The DNA for the CDR3 is TGTGCCTGGAGTGTGATGGGGAACACTGAAGCTTTCTTT.

The chain recombines TRBV5-1 with TRBJ2-5; D is possibly TRBD1 (5 bases). The germline V and J ends were trimmed by 0 bases and 5 bases, with 11 bases remaining between them. Germline values: CDR1 SGHRS, CDR2 YFSETQ. This CDR3 has 14 residues. The CDR3 loop reads CASSLAPTAETQYF. Here the CDR3 DNA reads TGCGCCAGCAGCTTGGCCCCGACAGCGGAGACCCAGTACTTC.

The genes are TRBV7-6 and TRBJ1-6; no clear D gene. Deletions cut 0 bases from V and 5 bases from J, with 8 bases between. The germline gives CDR1 SGHVS, CDR2 FNYEAQ. The CDR3 runs 15 residues. Written as DNA, the CDR3 is TGTGCCAGCAGCTTAGCGTTACTGGATAATTCACCCCTCCACTTT. It codes for CASSLALLDNSPLHF.

This sequence joins TRBV12-5 and TRBJ2-1, with D uncertain. Trimming left V 5 bases short and J 6 bases short, with 5 bases between. Germline loops: CDR1 LGHNT, CDR2 FRNRAP. CDR3 length: 11 amino acids. Here the CDR3 reads CASGPSNEQFF. The CDR3 DNA reads as TGTGCTAGTGGTCCCTCCAATGAGCAGTTCTTC.

The chain is built from TRBV9 and TRBJ1-1; 9 bases agree with TRBD1. Germline lookup yields CDR1 SGDLS and CDR2 YYNGEE. Trimming took 0 bases from V and 4 from J; bases not matched to a gene: 4. The CDR3 has 15 amino acids. Here the CDR3 reads CASSVGGQGSTEAFF. The CDR3 nucleotides are TGTGCCAGCAGCGTAGGTGGACAGGGGTCCACTGAAGCTTTCTTT.

This clone was found a few times. The germline gene is not matched at one end of the junction; a read error may be the cause. V usage is TRBV7-9 and J usage is TRBJ2-6, with 7 bases matching TRBD1. Germline CDR1 and CDR2: SEHNR and FQNEAQ (reference sequence). The CDR3 length is 15 residues. CDR3 loop: CASSSTGAGTNVLTF. DNA for the CDR3: TGTGCCAGCAGCAGTACAGGGGCTGGGACCAACGTCCTGACTTTC.

This clone was counted between two and nine times. The chain joins TRBV30 to TRBJ1-5, with D unresolved. Germline V gene sequence: CDR1 GTSNPN, CDR2 SVGIG (reference sequence). The CDR3 spans 13 residues. V gave up 1 base and J gave up 6 bases, with 10 bases separating them. CDR3 amino acids: CAWSETLGQPQHF. DNA of the CDR3: TGTGCCTGGAGTGAAACGCTCGGTCAGCCCCAGCATTTT.

This clone was recorded once. This chain joins TRBV2 and TRBJ2-7; D ambiguous. This CDR3 comprises 14 residues. V was pared by 4 bases and J by 5 bases, with 15 bases between. Germline V gene lookup returns CDR1 SNHLY and CDR2 FYNNEI. The CDR3 loop is CASSVGHSVNEQYF. For the CDR3, the DNA is TGTGCCAGCAGTGTAGGGCATTCAGTGAACGAGCAGTACTTC.

This clone was seen once. This chain links TRBV11-2 with TRBJ1-1; D not resolved. Trimming cost V 1 base and J 0 bases, with 3 bases left between them. The CDR3 spans 13 residues. Germline V gene sequence: CDR1 SGHAT, CDR2 FQNNGV. The CDR3: CASSLGMNTEAFF. Here the CDR3 DNA reads TGTGCCAGCAGCTTAGGGATGAACACTGAAGCTTTCTTT.

Here the CDR3 reads CASTHTGGYGYTF. In DNA form, the CDR3 reads TGTGCCAGCACTCATACAGGGGGCTATGGCTACACCTTC. The rearrangement links TRBV2 to TRBJ1-2; TRBD1 aligns across 8 bases. CDR3 length: 13 amino acids. The trim removed 7 bases at V and 4 bases at J, leaving 5 bases unmatched. Germline V lookup: CDR1 SNHLY, CDR2 FYNNEI.

V is TRBV15 and J is TRBJ2-5; D uncertain. Germline CDR1 LNHNV, CDR2 YYDKDF (reference sequence). This CDR3 has 14 residues. V lost 1 base and J 1 base, leaving 7 bases between the germline ends. CDR3 DNA: TGTGCCACCAGCAGAGTGGGAAGCCAAGAGACCCAGTACTTC. Translation gives CATSRVGSQETQYF.